Each of the 8 T cell receptor beta chains below was sequenced from the same sample in a study of metastatic and nonmetastatic thyroid tumors. TCRdb re-called clones via MiXCR from the PCR reads. The sample includes about 13,000 clones, approximately 28% seen only once; the top ten take around 21%. There were no patients who had received any treatment before thyroid surgery. Sample: tumor tissue. These receptors originate from a female donor with papillary thyroid cancer or a benign thyroid nodule (not recorded which). Some clones in this sample may be carry-over from other donors' samples.

This clone was counted at least ten times. A much larger clone lies a single base off, so this may be a read error. This chain joins TRBV2 and TRBJ1-2; perhaps TRBD1 as D (5 bases). V lost 3 bases and J 2 bases, leaving 10 bases between the germline ends. This CDR3 spans 14 amino acids. CDR1 is SNHLY and CDR2 is FYNNEI in the germline V gene. This chain's CDR3 is CASSDAQGNYGYTF. CDR3 DNA sequence: TGTGCCAGCAGTGACGCGCAGGGAAACTATGGCTACACCTTC.

By frequency in the sample, this clone is medium-sized (0.01 to 0.1%). J is TRBJ1-2 and V is TRBV28; D possibly corresponds to TRBD1 (5 bases). The CDR3 is made up of 12 amino acids. V was clipped by 7 bases and J by 3 bases, with 9 bases between them. Germline V gene sequence: CDR1 MDHEN, CDR2 SYDVKM. Here the CDR3 reads CASIAGDYGYTF. The CDR3 DNA sequence: TGTGCCAGCATAGCGGGGGACTATGGCTACACCTTC.

This clone occurred many times. The chain links TRBV4-1 to TRBJ1-5, with 9 nucleotides matching TRBD1. CDR3 length: 17 residues. Germline V gene lookup returns CDR1 MGHRA and CDR2 YSYEKL. V was clipped by 6 bases and J by 7 bases; unmatched bases: 16. In DNA, the CDR3 is TGCGCCAGCAGTCCGGGGACAGGGAAGGGAAAGGAACAGCCCCAGCATTTT. Its translation is CASSPGTGKGKEQPQHF.

V usage is TRBV19 and J usage is TRBJ2-5; TRBD1 aligns across 8 bases. The V and J ends lost 11 bases and 4 bases, in that order; junction bases with no gene match: 15. Germline V CDR1 and CDR2: LNHDA, SQIVND (reference sequence). This CDR3 contains 15 residues. The CDR3 sequence is CAGTTDRGGAETQYF. The CDR3 DNA reads as TGTGCCGGAACTACCGACAGGGGTGGGGCAGAGACCCAGTACTTC.

To note about this clone: The same CDR3 is also encoded by other DNA sequences in this sample. The rearrangement joins TRBV6-1 to TRBJ1-5; D ambiguous. The V and J ends lost 6 bases and 3 bases respectively, with 9 bases between them. Germline lookup yields CDR1 MNHNS and CDR2 SASEGT. The CDR3 totals 13 residues. Here the CDR3 reads CASRAGNNQPQHF. The CDR3 DNA follows: TGTGCCAGCAGGGCGGGGAACAATCAGCCCCAGCATTTT.

This clone was seen only once. The V gene is TRBV5-1, the J gene TRBJ2-2, with D perhaps matching TRBD1 (5 bases). The CDR3 length is 14 residues. The germline CDR1 and CDR2 sequences are SGHRS and YFSETQ. V was pared by 0 bases and J by 6 bases, with 9 bases between. Here the CDR3 DNA reads TGCGCCAGCAGCTTGGATCCAGGGTCCGGGGAGCTGTTTTTT. Amino acid sequence: CASSLDPGSGELFF.

This clone was recorded at least ten times. This sequence joins TRBV11-2 and TRBJ1-3, with 7 bases lining up with TRBD1. The germline gives CDR1 SGHAT, CDR2 FQNNGV. Trimming took 5 bases from V and 1 from J; bases not matched to a gene: 8. The CDR3 loop spans 16 amino acids. The chain's CDR3 is CASSLQGPTSGNTIYF. CDR3 DNA: TGTGCCAGCAGCCTACAGGGGCCGACATCTGGAAACACCATATATTTT.

The CDR3 region has the DNA TGTGCCAGCAGCCCACCGGAGGCTTTCGGAGAAGCTTTCTTT. Translating it yields CASSPPEAFGEAFF. This chain links TRBV3-1 with TRBJ1-1; D unresolved. The V end was cut by 4 bases, the J end by 8 bases, with 17 bases between. The CDR3 covers 14 residues. The germline gives CDR1 LGHDT, CDR2 YNNKEL (reference sequence). The whole variable domain, remainder taken from reference TRBV3-1 and TRBJ1-1, is DTAVSQTPKYLVTQMGNDKSIKCEQNLGHDTMYWYKQDSKKFLKIMFSYNNKELIINETVPNRFSPKSPDKAHLNLHINSLELGDSAVYFCASSPPEAFGEAFFGQGTRLTVV.